Included here is one T cell receptor beta chain sequence, with context. Germline CDR1 reads MNHNS; CDR2 reads SASEGT. Trimming stripped 4 bases from V and 5 bases from J, with 8 bases between. The CDR3 is 12 amino acids. This specimen comes from a study of OX40 agonist ivuxolimab in advanced cancers. The repertoire was sequenced with immunoSEQ multiplex PCR; TCRdb's copy has only in-frame clones and lacks some. The data show 65,000 to 90,000 clones, around nine tenths seen once. The chain uses TRBV6-1 and TRBJ2-5; D uncertain. Sequenced material: CD4+ or CD8+ T cells sorted from blood, taken in a trial of the OX40 agonist ivuxolimab. The sequence was collected from an adult with an advanced solid tumor such as melanoma, head and neck, liver or kidney cancer. In nucleotides, the CDR3 is TGTGCCAGCAGTGCTCCCTCTGAGACCCAGTACTTC. Translation: CASSAPSETQYF.